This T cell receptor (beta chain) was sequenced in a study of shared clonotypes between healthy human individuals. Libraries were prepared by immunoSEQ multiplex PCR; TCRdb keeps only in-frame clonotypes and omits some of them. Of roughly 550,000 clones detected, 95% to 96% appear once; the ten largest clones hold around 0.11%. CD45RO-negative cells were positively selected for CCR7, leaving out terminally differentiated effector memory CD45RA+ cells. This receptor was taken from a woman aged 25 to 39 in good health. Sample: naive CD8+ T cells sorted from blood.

CDR3 sequence reads: CASSLADGNQPQHF. The CDR3 DNA reads TGTGCCAGCAGTTTAGCTGACGGCAATCAGCCCCAGCATTTT. The chain joins TRBV27 to TRBJ1-5; D is unresolved. V was shortened by 2 bases and J by 2 bases, with 7 bases between the two germline ends. This CDR3 contains 14 residues. Germline values: CDR1 MNHEY, CDR2 SMNVEV (reference sequence).